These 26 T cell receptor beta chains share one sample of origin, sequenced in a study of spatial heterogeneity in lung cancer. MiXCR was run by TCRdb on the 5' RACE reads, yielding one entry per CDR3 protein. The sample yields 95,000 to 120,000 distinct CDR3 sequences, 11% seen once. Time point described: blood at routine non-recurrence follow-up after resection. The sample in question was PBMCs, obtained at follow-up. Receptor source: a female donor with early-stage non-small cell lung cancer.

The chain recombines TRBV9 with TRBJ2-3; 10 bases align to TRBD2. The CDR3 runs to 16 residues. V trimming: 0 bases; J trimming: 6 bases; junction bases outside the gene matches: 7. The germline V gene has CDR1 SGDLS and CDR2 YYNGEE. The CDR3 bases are TGTGCCAGCAGCGTAGGAGGAGCGGGAGGGCCGGATACGCAGTATTTT. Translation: CASSVGGAGGPDTQYF. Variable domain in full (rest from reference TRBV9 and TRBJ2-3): DSGVTQTPKHLITATGQRVTLRCSPRSGDLSVYWYQQSLDQGLQFLIQYYNGEERAKGNILERFSAQQFPDLHSELNLSSLELGDSALYFCASSVGGAGGPDTQYFGPGTRLTVL.

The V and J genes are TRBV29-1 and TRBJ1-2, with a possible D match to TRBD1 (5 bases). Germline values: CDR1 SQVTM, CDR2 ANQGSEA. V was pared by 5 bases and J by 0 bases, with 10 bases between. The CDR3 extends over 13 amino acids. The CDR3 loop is CSVQAGTNYGYTF. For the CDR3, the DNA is TGCAGCGTTCAGGCAGGGACTAACTATGGCTACACCTTC.

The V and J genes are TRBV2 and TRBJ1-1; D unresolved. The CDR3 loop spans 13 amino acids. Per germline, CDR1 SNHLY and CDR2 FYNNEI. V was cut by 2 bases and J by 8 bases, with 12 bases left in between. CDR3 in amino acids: CASSERPFTEAFF. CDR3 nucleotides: TGTGCCAGCAGTGAAAGGCCGTTCACCGAAGCTTTCTTT.

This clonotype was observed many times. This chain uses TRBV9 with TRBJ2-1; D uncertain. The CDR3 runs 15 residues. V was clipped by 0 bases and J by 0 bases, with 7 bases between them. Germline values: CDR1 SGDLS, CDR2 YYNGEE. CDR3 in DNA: TGTGCCAGCAGCGTAGTGGTCGCCTCCTACAATGAGCAGTTCTTC. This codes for CASSVVVASYNEQFF.

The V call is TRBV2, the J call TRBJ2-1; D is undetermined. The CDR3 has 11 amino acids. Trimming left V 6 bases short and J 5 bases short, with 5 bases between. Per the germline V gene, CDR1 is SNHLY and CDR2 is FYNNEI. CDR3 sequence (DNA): TGTGCCAGCAGCCGCAACAATGAGCAGTTCTTC. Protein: CASSRNNEQFF.

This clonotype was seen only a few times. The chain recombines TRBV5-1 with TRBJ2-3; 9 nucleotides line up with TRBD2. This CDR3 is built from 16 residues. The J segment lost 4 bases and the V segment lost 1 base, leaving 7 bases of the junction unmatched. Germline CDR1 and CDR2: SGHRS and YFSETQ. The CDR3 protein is CASSLNPAGGADTQYF. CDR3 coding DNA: TGCGCCAGCAGCTTGAACCCAGCGGGAGGAGCAGATACGCAGTATTTT.

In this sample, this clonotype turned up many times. In DNA form, the CDR3 reads TGCAGTGCTCGGGTAGCGGGAGCCAATATGGGAGAGACCCAGTACTTC. Its translation is CSARVAGANMGETQYF. J is TRBJ2-5 and V is TRBV20-1; 9 bases are shared with TRBD2. CDR3 length: 16 amino acids. V was pared by 5 bases and J by 4 bases, with 14 bases of the junction left unmatched. CDR1 DFQATT and CDR2 SNEGSKA come from the germline V gene (reference sequence).

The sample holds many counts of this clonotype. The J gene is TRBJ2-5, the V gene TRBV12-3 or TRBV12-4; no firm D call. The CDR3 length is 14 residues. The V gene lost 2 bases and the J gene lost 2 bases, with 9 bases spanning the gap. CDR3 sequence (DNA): TGTGCCAGCAGTTTAAGCCCAGCGCAAGAGACCCAGTACTTC. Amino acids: CASSLSPAQETQYF.

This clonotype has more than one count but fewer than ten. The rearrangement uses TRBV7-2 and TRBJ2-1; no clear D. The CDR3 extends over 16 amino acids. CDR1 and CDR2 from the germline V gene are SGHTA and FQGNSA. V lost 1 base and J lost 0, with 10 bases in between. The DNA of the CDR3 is TGTGCCAGCAGCTTAGGCCCCCCCAGCTCCTACAATGAGCAGTTCTTC. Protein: CASSLGPPSSYNEQFF.

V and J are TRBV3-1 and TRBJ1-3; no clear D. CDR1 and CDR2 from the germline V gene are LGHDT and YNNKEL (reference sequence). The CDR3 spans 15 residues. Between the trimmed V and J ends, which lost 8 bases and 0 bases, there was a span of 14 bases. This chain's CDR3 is CASQDLRSSGNTIYF. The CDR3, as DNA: TGTGCCAGCCAGGACCTACGGAGCTCTGGAAACACCATATATTTT.

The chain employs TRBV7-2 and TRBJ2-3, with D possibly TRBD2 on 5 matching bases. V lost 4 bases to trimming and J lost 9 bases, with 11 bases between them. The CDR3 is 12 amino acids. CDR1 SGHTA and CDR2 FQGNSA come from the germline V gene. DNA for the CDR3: TGTGCCAGCAGCTCCCCCGGGGTGACGCAGTATTTT. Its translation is CASSSPGVTQYF. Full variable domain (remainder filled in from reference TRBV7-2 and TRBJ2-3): GAGVSQSPSNKVTEKGKDVELRCDPISGHTALYWYRQSLGQGLEFLIYFQGNSAPDKSGLPSDRFSAERTGGSVSTLTIQRTQQEDSAVYLCASSSPGVTQYFGPGTRLTVL.

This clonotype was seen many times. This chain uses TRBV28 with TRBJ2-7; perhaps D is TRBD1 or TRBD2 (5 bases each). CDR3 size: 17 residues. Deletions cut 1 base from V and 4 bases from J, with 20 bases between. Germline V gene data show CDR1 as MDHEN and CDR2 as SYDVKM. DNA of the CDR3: TGTGCCAGCAGTTTATTTTTCGGGGACCCGATCGTGTACGAGCAGTACTTC. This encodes CASSLFFGDPIVYEQYF.

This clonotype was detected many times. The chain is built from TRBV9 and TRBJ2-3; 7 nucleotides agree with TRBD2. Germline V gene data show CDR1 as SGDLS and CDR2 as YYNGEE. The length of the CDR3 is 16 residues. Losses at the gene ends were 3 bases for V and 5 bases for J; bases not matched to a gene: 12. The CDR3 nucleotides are TGTGCCAGCAGCGCCTCCTCCGCGGGAGTTGGAGATACGCAGTATTTT. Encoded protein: CASSASSAGVGDTQYF.

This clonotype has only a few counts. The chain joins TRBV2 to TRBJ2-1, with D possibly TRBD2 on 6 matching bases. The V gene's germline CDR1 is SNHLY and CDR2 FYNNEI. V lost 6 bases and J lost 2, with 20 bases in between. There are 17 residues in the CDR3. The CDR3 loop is CASRRRSGGGTYNEQFF. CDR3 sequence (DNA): TGTGCCAGCAGGCGCCGTAGTGGGGGAGGTACCTACAATGAGCAGTTCTTC.

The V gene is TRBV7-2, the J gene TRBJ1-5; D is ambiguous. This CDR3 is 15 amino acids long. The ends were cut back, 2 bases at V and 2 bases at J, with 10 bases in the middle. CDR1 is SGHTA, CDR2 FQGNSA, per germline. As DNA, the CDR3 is TGTGCCAGCAGCTTATCGTGGGTCGGCAATCAGCCCCAGCATTTT. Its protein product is CASSLSWVGNQPQHF.

As DNA, the CDR3 is TGTGCCACACTAGCGCAGGGAGATACGCAGTATTTT. This encodes CATLAQGDTQYF. The rearrangement links TRBV2 to TRBJ2-3; 7 bases match TRBD2. CDR1 SNHLY and CDR2 FYNNEI come from the germline V gene. CDR3 size: 12 residues. Trimming at V came to 10 bases and at J to 5 bases, leaving 6 bases not matched to a gene. Combining the CDR3 with reference TRBV2 and TRBJ2-3 gives the whole variable domain EPEVTQTPSHQVTQMGQEVILRCVPISNHLYFYWYRQILGQKVEFLVSFYNNEISEKSEIFDDQFSVERPDGSNFTLKIRSTKLEDSAMYFCATLAQGDTQYFGPGTRLTVL.

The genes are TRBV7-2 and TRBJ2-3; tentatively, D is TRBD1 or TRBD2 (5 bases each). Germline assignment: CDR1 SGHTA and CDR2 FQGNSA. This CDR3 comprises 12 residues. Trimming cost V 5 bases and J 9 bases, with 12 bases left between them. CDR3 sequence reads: CASSQGARTQYF. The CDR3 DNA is TGTGCCAGCAGCCAGGGAGCGAGAACGCAGTATTTT.

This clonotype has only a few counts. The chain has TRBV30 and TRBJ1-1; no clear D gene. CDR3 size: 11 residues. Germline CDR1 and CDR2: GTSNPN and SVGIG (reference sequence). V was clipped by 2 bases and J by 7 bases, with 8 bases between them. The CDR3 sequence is CAWSRTFEAFF. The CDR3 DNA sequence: TGTGCCTGGAGTAGAACATTTGAAGCTTTCTTT.

The CDR3 reads CASGAGDLYGYTF. CDR3 bases: TGTGCCAGTGGGGCAGGTGACCTCTATGGCTACACCTTC. This sequence joins TRBV28 and TRBJ1-2, with D possibly matching TRBD1 (5 bases). The length of the CDR3 is 13 residues. The germline gives CDR1 MDHEN, CDR2 SYDVKM. The V end lost 9 bases, the J end lost 4 bases, and 15 bases lay between the germline ends.

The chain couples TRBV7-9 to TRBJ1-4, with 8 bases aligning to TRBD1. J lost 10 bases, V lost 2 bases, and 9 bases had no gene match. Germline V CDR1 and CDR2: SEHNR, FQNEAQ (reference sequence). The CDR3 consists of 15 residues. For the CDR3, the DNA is TGTGCCAGCAGCTTAAATGTCACAGGGGGTCGAAAACTGTTTTTT. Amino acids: CASSLNVTGGRKLFF.

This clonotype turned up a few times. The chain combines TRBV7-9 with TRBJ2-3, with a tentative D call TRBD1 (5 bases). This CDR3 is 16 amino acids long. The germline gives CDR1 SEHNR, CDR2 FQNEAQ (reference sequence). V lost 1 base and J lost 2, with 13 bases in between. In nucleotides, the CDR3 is TGTGCCAGCAGCTTAGGCGACAGCGAGTTCACAGATACGCAGTATTTT. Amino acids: CASSLGDSEFTDTQYF.

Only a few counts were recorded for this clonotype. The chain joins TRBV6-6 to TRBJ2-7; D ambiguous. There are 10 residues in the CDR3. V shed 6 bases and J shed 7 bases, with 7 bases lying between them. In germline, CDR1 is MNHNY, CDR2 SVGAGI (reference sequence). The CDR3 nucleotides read TGTGCCAGCAGAGATCTGGAGCAGTACTTC. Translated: CASRDLEQYF.

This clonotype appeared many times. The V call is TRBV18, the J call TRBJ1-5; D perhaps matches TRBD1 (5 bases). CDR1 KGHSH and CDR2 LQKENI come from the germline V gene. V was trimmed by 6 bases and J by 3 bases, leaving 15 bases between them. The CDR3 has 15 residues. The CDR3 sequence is CASSGSGQHNQPQHF. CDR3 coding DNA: TGTGCCAGCTCGGGCTCGGGGCAACACAATCAGCCCCAGCATTTT.

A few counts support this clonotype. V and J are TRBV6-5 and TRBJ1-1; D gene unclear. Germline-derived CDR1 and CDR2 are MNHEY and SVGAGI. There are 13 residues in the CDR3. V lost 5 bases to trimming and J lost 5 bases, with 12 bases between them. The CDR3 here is CASSREPGTEAFF. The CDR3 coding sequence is TGTGCCAGCAGTAGGGAACCCGGAACTGAAGCTTTCTTT.

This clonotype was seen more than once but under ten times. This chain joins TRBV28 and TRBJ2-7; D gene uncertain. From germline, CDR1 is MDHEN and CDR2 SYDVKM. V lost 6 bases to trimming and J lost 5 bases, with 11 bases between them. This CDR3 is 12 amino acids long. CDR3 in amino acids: CASSQTFHEQYF. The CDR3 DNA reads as TGTGCCAGCAGCCAAACCTTCCACGAGCAGTACTTC.

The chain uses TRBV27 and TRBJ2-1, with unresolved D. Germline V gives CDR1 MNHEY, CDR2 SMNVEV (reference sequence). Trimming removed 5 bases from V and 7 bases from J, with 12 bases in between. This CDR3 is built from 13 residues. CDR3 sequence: CASSRVYTNEQFF. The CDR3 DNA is TGTGCCAGCAGTAGGGTATATACAAATGAGCAGTTCTTC.